Each of the 25 T cell receptor beta chains below was sequenced from the same sample in a study of radiation and T cells in renal cell carcinoma. Specified time point: blood 2 weeks post-SBRT. Noted treatment: 15 Gy SBRT to primary tumor, nephrectomy 4 weeks later. Measured with immunoSEQ multiplex PCR; TCRdb has only the in-frame clones, and not every one. The repertoire holds about 150,000 clones, with about 91% as singletons. Sequenced material: blood, taken from a patient whose treatment included radiotherapy and nephrectomy. These receptor sequences come from a woman between 50 and 59 years old with renal cell carcinoma.

The rearrangement uses TRBV10-2 and TRBJ1-2; the match to TRBD1 covers 10 bases. The trim removed 3 bases at V and 0 bases at J, leaving 4 bases unmatched. CDR1 is WSHSY and CDR2 is SAAADI in the germline V gene. CDR3 length: 16 amino acids. The CDR3 sequence: CASSDPGTGANYGYTF. The CDR3 DNA is TGCGCCAGCAGTGACCCCGGGACAGGGGCTAACTATGGCTACACCTTC.

V and J are TRBV6-6 and TRBJ2-2, with a weak D call TRBD2 (6 bases). In germline, CDR1 is MNHNY, CDR2 SVGAGI (reference sequence). This CDR3 has 16 residues. Trimming took off 6 bases at V and 5 bases at J, with 19 bases between the two ends. CDR3: CASRPLGIADTGELFF. The CDR3 region has the DNA TGTGCCAGCAGGCCTTTAGGGATAGCGGATACCGGGGAGCTGTTTTTT.

There are a few counts of this clone. As the CDR3 is not closed by the conserved phenylalanine or tryptophan, this likely results from a read error. The DNA is left out, because the CDR3 cannot be placed on it with certainty; the CDR3 is given as TCRdb lists it. V is TRBV29-1 and J is TRBJ1-1. 9 amino acids form the CDR3, both terminal residues included. Looked up from germline, CDR1 is SQVTM and CDR2 is ANQGSEA. This CDR3 reads CSVEGGVLV.

The chain has TRBV5-1 and TRBJ2-1; possibly TRBD2 for D (5 bases). The length of the CDR3 is 13 residues. CDR1 and CDR2 from the germline V gene are SGHRS and YFSETQ. Trimming shortened V by 0 bases and J by 9 bases, and 10 bases separated the two germline ends. CDR3 bases: TGCGCCAGCAGCTTGGCTGGGAGCCTTGAGCAGTTCTTC. It encodes CASSLAGSLEQFF.

The genes are TRBV6-6 and TRBJ1-1; D remains unclear. This CDR3 has 13 residues. The V gene's germline CDR1 is MNHNY and CDR2 SVGAGI (reference sequence). The V gene lost 5 bases and the J gene lost 4 bases, with 11 bases spanning the gap. The CDR3 bases are TGTGCCAGCAGTCGATTACTGATCACTGAAGCTTTCTTT. Its translation is CASSRLLITEAFF.

This clone has just one count. This rearrangement joins TRBV6-1 to TRBJ2-7; a weak D match, TRBD1 (6 bases). The V end was cut by 7 bases, the J end by 6 bases, with 19 bases between. The CDR3 runs to 14 residues. Germline V CDR1 and CDR2: MNHNS, SASEGT. The CDR3 sequence is CASNTGILRVEQYF. The CDR3 DNA reads TGTGCCAGCAATACAGGGATTTTGAGGGTCGAGCAGTACTTC.

The chain joins TRBV7-9 to TRBJ1-1; D unclear. This CDR3 spans 14 amino acids. The germline CDR1 and CDR2 sequences are SEHNR and FQNEAQ (reference sequence). V was cut by 1 base and J by 4 bases, with 10 bases left in between. CDR3 in DNA: TGTGCCAGCAGCTTAGGGGGATTCGGCACTGAAGCTTTCTTT. Protein: CASSLGGFGTEAFF.

On this clone: The sample carries other DNA sequences with the same CDR3. The V gene is TRBV9, the J gene TRBJ2-2; D remains unclear. V was clipped by 0 bases and J by 5 bases, with 5 bases between them. The V gene's germline CDR1 is SGDLS and CDR2 YYNGEE. This CDR3 is 13 amino acids long. CDR3 bases: TGTGCCAGCAGCGTAGTGTATACCGGGGAGCTGTTTTTT. Protein sequence: CASSVVYTGELFF.

The chain recombines TRBV5-1 with TRBJ2-7; D tentatively reads TRBD1 or TRBD2 (5 bases each). Deletions cut 0 bases from V and 0 bases from J, with 10 bases between. Germline loops: CDR1 SGHRS, CDR2 YFSETQ. The CDR3 spans 15 residues. The CDR3 loop is CASSLAAGTSYEQYF. DNA of the CDR3: TGCGCCAGCAGCTTGGCGGCAGGGACCTCCTACGAGCAGTACTTC.

The V gene is TRBV19, the J gene TRBJ2-7; TRBD1 or TRBD2 may be the D gene (5 bases each). Looked up from germline, CDR1 is LNHDA and CDR2 is SQIVND (reference sequence). The CDR3 has 15 residues. The V end lost 3 bases, the J end lost 6 bases, and 18 bases lay between the germline ends. In DNA form, the CDR3 reads TGTGCCAGTAGTATGGGGCTAGCAGGTGGAAGCGAGCAGTACTTC. Translating gives CASSMGLAGGSEQYF.

The chain has TRBV6-5 and TRBJ1-6; 8 nucleotides line up with TRBD1. The germline gives CDR1 MNHEY, CDR2 SVGAGI. This CDR3 has 14 amino acids. The V segment lost 5 bases and the J segment 3 bases; nucleotides outside the gene matches: 0. CDR3 in amino acids: CASSGQGYNSPLHF. The CDR3 DNA follows: TGTGCCAGCAGTGGACAGGGCTATAATTCACCCCTCCACTTT.

The chain employs TRBV7-2 and TRBJ2-3, with 14 positions matching TRBD2. The CDR3 has 15 residues. CDR1 is SGHTA and CDR2 is FQGNSA in the germline V gene. Germline trimming cut 5 bases from V and 5 bases from J; bases unmatched to any gene: 3. CDR3 nucleotides: TGTGCCAGCAGCAGACTAGCGGGGGGGCAAGATACGCAGTATTTT. This gives the protein CASSRLAGGQDTQYF.

The V call is TRBV7-9, the J call TRBJ1-1; no clear D gene. V lost 3 bases, J lost 11 bases, and 16 bases lay in between. This CDR3 has 13 amino acids. Germline V gene data show CDR1 as SEHNR and CDR2 as FQNEAQ (reference sequence). CDR3 sequence reads: CASSLDRTPRAFF. For the CDR3, the DNA is TGTGCCAGCAGCTTGGACCGGACCCCGCGGGCTTTCTTT.

The genes are TRBV19 and TRBJ1-5; no clear D. The CDR3 totals 16 residues. The V end was cut by 3 bases, the J end by 9 bases, with 21 bases between. The germline V gene has CDR1 LNHDA and CDR2 SQIVND (reference sequence). The CDR3 region is CASSILSGNLPVPQHF. DNA of the CDR3: TGTGCCAGTAGTATTTTGTCAGGAAACCTTCCGGTGCCCCAGCATTTT.

J is TRBJ1-5 and V is TRBV6-1, with D possibly TRBD1 on 6 matching bases. V shed 5 bases and J shed 1 base, with 12 bases lying between them. Germline assignment: CDR1 MNHNS and CDR2 SASEGT. The CDR3 contains 15 residues. The CDR3 DNA follows: TGTGCCAGCAGTTTACAGGGAGTGAGCAATCAGCCCCAGCATTTT. It translates to CASSLQGVSNQPQHF.

Remarks on this clone: Other DNA sequences of this sample code for an identical CDR3. The chain recombines TRBV6-1 with TRBJ1-5; 7 nucleotides agree with TRBD1. Unmatched junction bases numbered 14, after V lost 8 bases and J lost 7 bases. The length of the CDR3 is 15 residues. The germline CDR1 and CDR2 sequences are MNHNS and SASEGT. DNA for the CDR3: TGTGCCAGCCTCAAAGGTCAGGGGGTCAACCAGCCCCAGCATTTT. This translates into CASLKGQGVNQPQHF.

The gene calls are TRBV6-5 and TRBJ1-1, with D possibly TRBD1 on 6 matching bases. The V end was cut by 4 bases, the J end by 4 bases, with 13 bases between. The CDR3 runs 14 residues. CDR1 and CDR2 (germline): MNHEY, SVGAGI. CDR3 sequence reads: CASSLGAVGTEAFF. CDR3 bases: TGTGCCAGCAGTTTGGGGGCAGTGGGCACTGAAGCTTTCTTT.

The V call is TRBV2, the J call TRBJ1-2, with unresolved D. In germline, CDR1 is SNHLY, CDR2 FYNNEI. The CDR3 runs to 13 residues. The V and J ends lost 3 bases and 4 bases respectively, with 9 bases between them. CDR3: CASSESSSYGYTF. DNA for the CDR3: TGTGCCAGCAGTGAGTCCTCCTCCTATGGCTACACCTTC.

V is TRBV7-9 and J is TRBJ1-1; tentative D call: TRBD1 (5 bases). The germline V and J ends were trimmed by 6 bases and 5 bases, with 19 bases remaining between them. Germline values: CDR1 SEHNR, CDR2 FQNEAQ (reference sequence). The CDR3 contains 15 residues. The CDR3 is CASSGDWARTTEAFF. The CDR3 DNA is TGTGCCAGCAGTGGGGACTGGGCCCGAACGACTGAAGCTTTCTTT.

This chain uses TRBV6-1 with TRBJ1-2, with 8 nucleotides matching TRBD1. Germline V CDR1 and CDR2: MNHNS, SASEGT. V shed 6 bases and J 8 bases; nucleotides not matched to a gene: 14. The CDR3 loop spans 15 amino acids. The CDR3 sequence: CASSARDRLTGGYTF. The CDR3 coding sequence is TGTGCCAGCAGCGCCCGGGACAGGTTAACGGGAGGCTACACCTTC.

The genes are TRBV5-4 and TRBJ1-2; D gene ambiguous. Germline V gene lookup returns CDR1 SGHNT and CDR2 YYREEE (reference sequence). This CDR3 has 13 residues. The V and J ends lost 1 base and 10 bases respectively, with 14 bases between them. This chain's CDR3 is CASSLQHAGLYTF. The DNA of the CDR3 is TGTGCCAGCAGCTTGCAACACGCCGGCCTCTACACCTTC.

There are a few counts of this clone. The chain employs TRBV4-1 and TRBJ1-4; maybe TRBD1 (5 bases). V was shortened by 3 bases and J by 7 bases, with 15 bases between the two germline ends. CDR1 is MGHRA and CDR2 is YSYEKL in the germline V gene. This CDR3 is built from 15 residues. CDR3 sequence (DNA): TGCGCCAGCAGCCAGGGGGAAAGCGGAATTGAAAAACTGTTTTTT. Translation: CASSQGESGIEKLFF.

V usage is TRBV5-1 and J usage is TRBJ2-7, with TRBD2 matching over 12 bases. Looked up from germline, CDR1 is SGHRS and CDR2 is YFSETQ. Unmatched junction bases numbered 3, after V lost 2 bases and J lost 0 bases. The CDR3 sequence is 16 residues long. The CDR3 loop reads CASSFTSGGTSYEQYF. In nucleotides, the CDR3 is TGCGCCAGCAGCTTCACTAGCGGGGGGACCTCCTACGAGCAGTACTTC.

The chain couples TRBV6-6 to TRBJ1-5, with TRBD1 matching over 8 bases. The junction had 3 bases not matched to a gene; V was cut back by 5 bases and J by 6 bases. The CDR3 totals 13 residues. Germline CDR1 reads MNHNY; CDR2 reads SVGAGI (reference sequence). The chain's CDR3 is CASSRTGRQPQHF. The CDR3 DNA follows: TGTGCCAGCAGTAGGACAGGGCGTCAGCCCCAGCATTTT.

The V and J genes are TRBV7-9 and TRBJ2-2, with no clear D. Germline V gene data show CDR1 as SEHNR and CDR2 as FQNEAQ (reference sequence). The V end lost 4 bases, the J end lost 3 bases, and 6 bases lay between the germline ends. The length of the CDR3 is 13 residues. The CDR3 loop reads CASSYQYTGELFF. For the CDR3, the DNA is TGTGCCAGCAGCTACCAATACACCGGGGAGCTGTTTTTT.